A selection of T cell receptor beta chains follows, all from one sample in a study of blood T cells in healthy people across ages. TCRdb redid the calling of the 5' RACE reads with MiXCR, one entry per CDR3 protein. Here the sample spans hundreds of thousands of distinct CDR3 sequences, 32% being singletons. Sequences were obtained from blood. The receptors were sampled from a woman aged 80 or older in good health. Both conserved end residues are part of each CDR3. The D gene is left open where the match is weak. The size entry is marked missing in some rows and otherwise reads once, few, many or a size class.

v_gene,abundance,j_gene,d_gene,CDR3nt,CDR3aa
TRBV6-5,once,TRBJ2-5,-,TGTGCCAGCAGTAAACAGGGTCGGGAGACCCAGTACTTC,CASSKQGRETQYF
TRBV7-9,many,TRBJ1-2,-,TGTGCCAGCAGCGCAGAAAAGCCGTCTAGGGAAGATGGCTACACCTTC,CASSAEKPSREDGYTF
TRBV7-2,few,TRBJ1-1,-,TGTGCCAGCAGCCCGCCGACAGTCCTATTTTACACTGAAGCTTTCTTT,CASSPPTVLFYTEAFF
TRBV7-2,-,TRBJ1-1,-,TGTGCCAGCAGCTACCGGCCACAGGGTGGGAACACTGAAGCTTTCTTT,CASSYRPQGGNTEAFF
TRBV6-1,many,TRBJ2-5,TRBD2,TGTGCCAGTGTCGGGGGGGGGGAGACCCAGTACTTC,CASVGGGETQYF
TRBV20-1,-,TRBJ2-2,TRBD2,TGCAGTGCTAGAGATTTGGCTAGCGGTTCGAACACCGGGGAGCTGTTTTTT,CSARDLASGSNTGELFF
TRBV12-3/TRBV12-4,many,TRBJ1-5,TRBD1,TGTGCCAGCAGTTTCAGGGGGCGGGTAACAGCCGGCCAGCCCCAGCATTTT,CASSFRGRVTAGQPQHF
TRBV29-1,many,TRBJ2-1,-,TGCAGCGTTATAATCGGACAGCGGAGCTCCTACAATGAGCAGTTCTTC,CSVIIGQRSSYNEQFF
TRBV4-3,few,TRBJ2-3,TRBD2,TGCGCCAGCAGCCAAGTAGCGGGGACTAGCACAGATACGCAGTATTTT,CASSQVAGTSTDTQYF
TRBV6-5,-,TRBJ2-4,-,TGTGCCAGCAGTCCCAGTATAGCCAAAAACATTCAGTACTTC,CASSPSIAKNIQYF
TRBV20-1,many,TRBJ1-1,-,TGCAGTGCTAGAGATAAGGGATTAAACACTGAAGCTTTCTTT,CSARDKGLNTEAFF
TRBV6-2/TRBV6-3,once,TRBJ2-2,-,TGTGCCAGCAAAAAGAGAACCGGGCCACTGAACACCGGGGAGCTGTTTTTT,CASKKRTGPLNTGELFF
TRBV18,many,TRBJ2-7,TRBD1,TGTGCCAGCTCACCTTCAGCGCAGGGGGCATACGAGCAGTACTTC,CASSPSAQGAYEQYF
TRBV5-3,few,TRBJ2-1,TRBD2,TGTGCCAGAAGATTACCGGGACTAGCGGGAAATGAGCAGTTCTTC,CARRLPGLAGNEQFF
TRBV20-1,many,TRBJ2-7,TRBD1,TGCAGTGCTAAGGGACAGGGTTCTTCCTACGAGCAGTACTTC,CSAKGQGSSYEQYF
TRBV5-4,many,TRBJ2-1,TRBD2,TGTGCCAGCAGCCCTCCGGGGGGGGAGTCCTACAATGAGCAGTTCTTC,CASSPPGGESYNEQFF
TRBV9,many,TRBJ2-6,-,TGTGCCAGCAGCGTAGCCCCTGGGCCCGGGGCCAACGTCCTGACTTTC,CASSVAPGPGANVLTF
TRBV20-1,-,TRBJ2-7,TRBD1,TGCAGTGCTAGCCCCCTCGACAGGGTGAGGAACGAGCAGTACTTC,CSASPLDRVRNEQYF
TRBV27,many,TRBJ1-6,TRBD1,TGTGCCAGCAGACTACAGGGGAACAATTCACCCCTCCACTTT,CASRLQGNNSPLHF
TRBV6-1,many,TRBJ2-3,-,TGTGCCAGCAGACAAAAGGGACTCGGAGGAGTCCGCACAGATACGCAGTATTTT,CASRQKGLGGVRTDTQYF
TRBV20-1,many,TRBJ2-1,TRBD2,TGCAGTGCTAGAGACTCCCGGCGACTAGCGGGGAACAATGAGCAGTTCTTC,CSARDSRRLAGNNEQFF
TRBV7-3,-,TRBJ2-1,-,TGTGCCAGCAGCTTAGGGGGCCGGTCGGGTGAGCAGTTCTTC,CASSLGGRSGEQFF
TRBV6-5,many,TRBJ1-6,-,TGTGCCAGCAGTCCTACACAGGGCACTGCCTATAATTCACCCCTCCACTTT,CASSPTQGTAYNSPLHF
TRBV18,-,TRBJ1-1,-,TGTGCCAGCTCACCCGCCTACCCAGGGGCGGCTGAAGCTTTCTTT,CASSPAYPGAAEAFF
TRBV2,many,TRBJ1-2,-,TGTGCCAGCAGGGAAGGTGGAGGTGTTGCCTATGGCTACACCTTC,CASREGGGVAYGYTF
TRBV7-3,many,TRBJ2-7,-,TGTGCCAGCAGCGAAAGCACGGGGTCCGAGCAGTACTTC,CASSESTGSEQYF
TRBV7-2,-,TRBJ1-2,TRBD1,TGTGCCAGCAGCCGCGGGACAGGGGGCGCGCGGAAGGGTTATGGCTACACCTTC,CASSRGTGGARKGYGYTF
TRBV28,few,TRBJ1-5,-,TGTGCCAGCAGACAAACAGGGAACAATCAGCCCCAGCATTTT,CASRQTGNNQPQHF
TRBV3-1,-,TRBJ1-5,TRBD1,TGTGCCAGCAGCCTTGGACAGGGGGCTGAGCAGCCCCAGCATTTT,CASSLGQGAEQPQHF
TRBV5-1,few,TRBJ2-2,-,TGCGCCAGCAGCTCTGGACGCAGCGGGACCGGGGAGCTGTTTTTT,CASSSGRSGTGELFF
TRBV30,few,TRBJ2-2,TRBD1,TGTGCCTGGAGTCCAGGGGGCGCAAGAACCGGGGAGCTGTTTTTT,CAWSPGGARTGELFF
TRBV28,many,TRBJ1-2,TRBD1,TGTGCCAGCACCGCCACTCCCGGGACAGGGGAGTATGGCTACACCTTC,CASTATPGTGEYGYTF
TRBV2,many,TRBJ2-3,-,TGTGCCAGCAGTGAATCCGGGGGTAATACTAAGGGGGATACGCAGTATTTT,CASSESGGNTKGDTQYF
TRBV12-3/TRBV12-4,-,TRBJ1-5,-,TGTGCCAGCAGTTTAGAGGGGTATAGCCAGCATTTT,CASSLEGYSQHF
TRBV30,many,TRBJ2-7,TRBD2,TGTGCCTGGAGCGCCCCACTAGCGTTCGAGCAGTACTTC,CAWSAPLAFEQYF
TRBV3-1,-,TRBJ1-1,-,TGTGCCAGCAGCCAAGAATTCGCGGCTGGGGGTAGAGCTTTCTTT,CASSQEFAAGGRAFF
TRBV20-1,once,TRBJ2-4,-,TGCAGTGCTAGAGATACAGGGGCCAAAAACATTCAGTACTTC,CSARDTGAKNIQYF